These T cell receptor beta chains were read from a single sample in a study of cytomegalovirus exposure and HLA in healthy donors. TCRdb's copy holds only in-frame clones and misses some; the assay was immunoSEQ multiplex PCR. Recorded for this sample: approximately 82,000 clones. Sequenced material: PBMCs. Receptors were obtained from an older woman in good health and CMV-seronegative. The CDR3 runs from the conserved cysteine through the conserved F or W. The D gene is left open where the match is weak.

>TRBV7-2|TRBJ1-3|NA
CASRFSSGNTIYF
TGTGCCAGCAGGTTTAGTTCTGGAAACACCATATATTTT
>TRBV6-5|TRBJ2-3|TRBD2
CASTSVAGSTDTQYF
TGTGCCAGCACCTCGGTAGCGGGTAGCACAGATACGCAGTATTTT
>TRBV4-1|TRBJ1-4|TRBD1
CASSPQGGAGEKLFF
TGCGCCAGCAGCCCGCAAGGGGGCGCGGGGGAAAAACTGTTTTTT
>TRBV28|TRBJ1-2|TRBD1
CASSLSLGQASGYTF
TGTGCCAGCAGTTTATCCCTAGGACAGGCCTCAGGCTACACCTTC
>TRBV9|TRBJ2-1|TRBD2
CASSASGSSYNEQFF
TGTGCCAGCAGCGCAAGCGGGAGTTCCTACAATGAGCAGTTCTTC
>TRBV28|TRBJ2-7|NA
CASSFLSYEQYF
TGTGCCAGCAGTTTCCTCTCCTACGAGCAGTACTTC
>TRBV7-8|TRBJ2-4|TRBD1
CASSLDSRDRTIAKNIQYF
TGTGCCAGCAGCTTAGATTCTCGGGACAGGACCATAGCCAAAAACATTCAGTACTTC
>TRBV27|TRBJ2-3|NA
CASSLFRGVNPDTQYF
TGTGCCAGCAGTTTATTTCGGGGAGTCAACCCAGATACGCAGTATTTT
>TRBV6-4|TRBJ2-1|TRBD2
CASTGGGGEQFF
TGTGCCAGCACGGGAGGTGGGGGTGAGCAGTTCTTC
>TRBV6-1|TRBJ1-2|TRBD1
CASSEEQGNYGYTF
TGTGCCAGCAGTGAAGAACAGGGGAACTATGGCTACACCTTC
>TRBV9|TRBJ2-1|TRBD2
CASSVVSLAGHNEQFF
TGTGCCAGCAGCGTAGTTAGCCTAGCGGGCCACAATGAGCAGTTCTTC
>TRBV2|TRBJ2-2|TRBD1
CASSEYNRGLSGELFF
TGTGCCAGCAGTGAATATAACAGGGGGTTATCCGGGGAGCTGTTTTTT
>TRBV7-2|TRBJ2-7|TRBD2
CASRPGLAGGYEQYF
TGTGCCAGCAGGCCGGGACTAGCGGGAGGCTACGAGCAGTACTTC
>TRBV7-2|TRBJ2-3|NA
CASSRTSHRTFGHSDTQYF
TGTGCCAGCAGCCGAACTAGTCATCGAACGTTTGGTCATTCAGATACGCAGTATTTT
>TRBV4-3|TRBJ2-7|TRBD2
CASSRRLAGGPQGEQYF
TGCGCCAGCAGCCGTCGACTAGCGGGAGGGCCCCAGGGCGAGCAGTACTTC
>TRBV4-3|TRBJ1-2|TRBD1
CASSQDGTGGNYGYTF
TGCGCCAGCAGCCAAGATGGCACAGGGGGAAACTATGGCTACACCTTC
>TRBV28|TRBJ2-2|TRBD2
CASSVIGLAGDTGELFF
TGTGCCAGCAGCGTGATCGGGCTAGCGGGAGACACCGGGGAGCTGTTTTTT
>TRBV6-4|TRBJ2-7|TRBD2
CASSLTSGSSYEQYF
TGTGCCAGCAGCCTGACTAGCGGCTCCTCCTACGAGCAGTACTTC
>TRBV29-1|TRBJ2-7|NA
CSVTLLGGMISYEQYF
TGCAGCGTGACCCTGTTGGGGGGTATGATCTCCTACGAGCAGTACTTC
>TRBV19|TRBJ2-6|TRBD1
CASSPYGQGSGANVLTF
TGTGCCAGTAGTCCATATGGACAGGGCTCTGGGGCCAACGTCCTGACTTTC
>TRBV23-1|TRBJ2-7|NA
CASSQSLRTEDYEQYF
TGCGCCAGCAGTCAATCTCTTAGGACAGAAGACTACGAGCAGTACTTC
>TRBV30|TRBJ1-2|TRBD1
CAWSAPGQGSYGYGYTF
TGTGCCTGGAGTGCACCGGGACAGGGATCGTACGGCTATGGCTACACCTTC
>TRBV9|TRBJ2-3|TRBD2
CASSAGGSGRGVYF
TGTGCCAGCAGCGCGGGCGGTAGCGGGAGGGGTGTGTATTTT
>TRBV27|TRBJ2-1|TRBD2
CASSFGTSGSPDNEQFF
TGTGCCAGCAGTTTCGGGACTAGCGGGAGTCCTGACAATGAGCAGTTCTTC
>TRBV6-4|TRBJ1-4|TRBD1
CASSRGQGEKLFF
TGTGCCAGCTCAAGGGGACAGGGGGAAAAACTGTTTTTT
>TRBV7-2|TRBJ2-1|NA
CASSLASGYENEQFF
TGTGCCAGCAGCTTAGCCAGCGGGTACGAAAATGAGCAGTTCTTC
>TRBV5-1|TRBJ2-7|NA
CASSLGGLAYEQYF
TGCGCCAGCAGCTTGGGAGGGTTAGCCTACGAGCAGTACTTC
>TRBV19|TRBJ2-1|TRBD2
CASSLRTSGSNEQFF
TGTGCCAGTAGTCTCCGGACTAGCGGGTCGAATGAGCAGTTCTTC
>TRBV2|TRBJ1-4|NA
CASIEGEKLFF
TGTGCCAGCATCGAGGGCGAAAAACTGTTTTTT